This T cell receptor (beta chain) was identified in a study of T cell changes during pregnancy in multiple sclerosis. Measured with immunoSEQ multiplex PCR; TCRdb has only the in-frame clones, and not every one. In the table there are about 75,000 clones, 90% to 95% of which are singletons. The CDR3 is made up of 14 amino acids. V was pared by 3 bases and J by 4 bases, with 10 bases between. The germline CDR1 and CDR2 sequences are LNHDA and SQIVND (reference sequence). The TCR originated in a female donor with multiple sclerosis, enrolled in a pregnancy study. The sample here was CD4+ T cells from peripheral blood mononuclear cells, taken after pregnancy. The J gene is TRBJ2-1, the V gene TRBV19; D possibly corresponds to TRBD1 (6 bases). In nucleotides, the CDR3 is TGTGCCAGTAGTATGCAGGGGACGTACAATGAGCAGTTCTTC. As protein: CASSMQGTYNEQFF.